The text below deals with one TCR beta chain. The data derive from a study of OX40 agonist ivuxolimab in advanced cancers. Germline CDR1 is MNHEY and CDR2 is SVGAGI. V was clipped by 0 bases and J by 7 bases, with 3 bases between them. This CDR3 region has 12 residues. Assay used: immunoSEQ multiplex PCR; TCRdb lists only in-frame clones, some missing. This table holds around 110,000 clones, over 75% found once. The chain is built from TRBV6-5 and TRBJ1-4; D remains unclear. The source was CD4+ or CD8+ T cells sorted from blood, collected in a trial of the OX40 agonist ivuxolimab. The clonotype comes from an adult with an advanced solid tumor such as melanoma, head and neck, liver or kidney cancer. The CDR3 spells CASSYSSEKLFF. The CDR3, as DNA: TGTGCCAGCAGTTACTCGAGTGAAAAACTGTTTTTT.